This T cell receptor (beta chain) was retrieved from a study of CD4 T cells in relation to SARS-CoV-2 and coronaviruses. General study points: SARS-CoV-2-driven expansion was significantly weaker in crossreactive than monoreactive clones.

Points on this clone: What it binds is not known.

The unexposed donors gave CD4+ T cells in 2011-2018, prior to COVID-19. Sequencing was performed with immunoSEQ multiplex PCR; in TCRdb, only in-frame clones are kept and a portion is missing. The sample lists some 64,000 clones, roughly 93% seen once, with 0.14% in the top ten. The CDR3 covers 12 residues. V shed 3 bases and J shed 4 bases, with 4 bases lying between them. Germline assignment: CDR1 SNHLY and CDR2 FYNNEI. The clonotype comes from a human donor in good health. Sequencing was performed on naive CD4+ T cells from PBMCs. Regarding subset: naive CD4+ T cells isolated by negative enrichment. The chain employs TRBV2 and TRBJ2-1; D is ambiguous. The CDR3: CASSEGYNEQFF. As DNA, the CDR3 is TGTGCCAGCAGTGAGGGATACAATGAGCAGTTCTTC.